This entry lists 3 T cell receptor beta chains sequenced from one sample in a study of CXCR3-negative and CXCR3-positive naive CD8 T cells (dated by TCRdb to about 2019). What the research found in general, with its limitations: TRB CDR3s from CXCR3-positive naive cells showed higher hydrophobicity (lower Kidera factor 4), lower energy, and higher strength and volume indices than CXCR3-negative naive cells.

These receptors have no identified antigens. Sequenced using a NextSeq 550. The Human TCR Profiling Kit (MiLaboratory) was used to make UMI-labeled 5' RACE TRB cDNA libraries. Once TCRdb had reprocessed the reads, it stored one entry per CDR3 protein sequence and supplied no DNA. The table of this sample itemizes 4,500 to 6,500 distinct CDR3 sequences. The ten largest clones capture approximately 1.3% of the sample. Sequenced sample: naive CXCR3+ CD8+ T cells from blood. Sample cell subset or site, as interpreted from the label and publication: CD45RO-CCR7+CD27+CD95- naive CD8+ T cells expressing CXCR3 (TNR3+). These receptors all stem from a human donor in good health. Some clones in this sample may be carry-over from other donors' samples.

According to its frequency, this clonotype is medium-sized. This chain links TRBV4-1 with TRBJ2-1; the D gene TCRdb calls, TRBD2, cannot be checked with no DNA. CDR3 length: 21 amino acids. CDR1 and CDR2 (germline): MGHRA, YSYEKL. CDR3 protein: CASSQEGRLETSGRYLGEQFF.

Frequency places this clonotype as medium-sized. The chain couples TRBV20-1 to TRBJ2-1; TCRdb gives TRBD1 as the D gene, but with no DNA this cannot be confirmed. CDR1 DFQATT and CDR2 SNEGSKA come from the germline V gene (reference sequence). CDR3 length: 13 residues. CDR3: CSAPNPEYNEQFF.

This clonotype is medium-sized by frequency. The chain combines TRBV14 with TRBJ1-1; TCRdb's D call, TRBD1, is unchecked because there is no DNA. Germline CDR1 SGHDN, CDR2 FVKESK. The CDR3 runs 15 residues. This chain's CDR3 is CASSQEPLPYTEAFF.